This TCR beta chain was captured by sequencing in a study of blood T cells in healthy people across ages. Remarks on this clonotype: Its antigen remains unknown.

The use of a sample-barcoded 5' primer and a J-beta primer mix characterized a second PCR of about 6 to 12 cycles. Each cDNA molecule received a tag from a template-switch adaptor that had 12 random nucleotides. Each CDR3 protein is one row after TCRdb ran MiXCR on the 5' RACE reads. Found here are around 1,500,000 distinct CDR3 sequences, 42% of them singletons; the top ten hold 7.9%. Study-wide results and limits: Naive CD4+ cell counts and diversity both ran higher in long-lived than in aged donors.

The CDR3 length is 14 residues. CDR1 is SEHNR, CDR2 FQNEAQ, per germline (reference sequence). The V segment lost 5 bases and the J segment 9 bases; nucleotides outside the gene matches: 10. This sequence joins TRBV7-9 and TRBJ2-1, with TRBD1 identical over 7 bases. Input material: blood. The TCR comes from a woman aged 18-29 years in good health. For the CDR3, the DNA is TGTGCCAGCAGCGCAGACAGGGAACAGGGTGAGCAGTTCTTC. It codes for CASSADREQGEQFF.